The clone carrying this TCR beta chain was counted a few times. The data derive from a study of blood T cell repertoires in COVID-19. Across the study: Researchers got acute and convalescent COVID-19 samples from the United States, Italy and Spain.

In the authors' methods: Reference gene primer amplification yielded estimated nucleated cell counts. Profiled with immunoSEQ multiplex PCR; TCRdb holds only in-frame clones, not every one. The V and J calls and clone size are taken from that table; D and trimming were inferred from the DNA. In the table there are more than 65,000 clones, approximately 78% of which are singletons. J lost 7 bases, V lost 5 bases, and 4 bases had no gene match. This CDR3 has 13 residues. Germline lookup yields CDR1 MGHDK and CDR2 SYGVNS. This TCR came from a woman aged 80 or older with acute or convalescent COVID-19. This sequence joins TRBV25-1 and TRBJ2-1; 8 nucleotides line up with TRBD2. The sequenced material came from peripheral blood. CDR3 sequence: CASSRGGRNEQFF. CDR3 DNA sequence: TGTGCCAGCAGTCGCGGGGGGAGGAATGAGCAGTTCTTC.